The T cell receptor (beta chain) described here comes from a study of regulatory T cells in long-lasting Graves disease. Relying on iRepertoire HTBI primers and Arm-PCR of CDR3 regions, the team built TCR beta libraries. TCRdb re-called the multiplex PCR reads through MiXCR, storing one row per CDR3 protein. Of roughly 420,000 distinct CDR3 sequences in the sample, 15% to 19% were seen once. General study findings and limits: Preferential use of TRBV28, TRBJ1-2 and TRBJ2-5 was seen in persistent disease. Accuracy might have suffered from few samples. Study was limited to peripheral blood, excluding thyroid tissue.

As concerns this clonotype: What it recognizes is unknown.

The sample's time point: newly diagnosed GD, antithyroid drugs for less than 3 months. Construction of the TCR library relied on RNA isolated from PBMCs. In Xi'an, China, an endocrinology department was the source of patients. The CDR3 spans 14 residues. From germline, CDR1 is DFQATT and CDR2 SNEGSKA (reference sequence). Germline trimming cut 4 bases from V and 5 bases from J; bases unmatched to any gene: 4. The chain links TRBV20-1 to TRBJ2-7; TRBD2 agrees at 14 bases. The receptor's source is a female donor with Graves disease. Sequenced here: peripheral blood mononuclear cells (PBMCs), sampled at new diagnosis, from a patient treated with antithyroid drugs. The DNA for the CDR3 is TGCAGTGCTAAATTGGGACTAGCGGGAGACGAGCAGTACTTC. Protein: CSAKLGLAGDEQYF.